This T cell receptor (beta chain) emerged from a study of T-cell memory formation after mild COVID-19. The CDR3 runs 16 residues. In germline, CDR1 is SGHTA, CDR2 FQGNSA. J was trimmed by 6 bases and V by 7 bases; bases with no gene match: 8. It was 5'RACE with constant-segment primers that produced the TCR alpha and TCR beta cDNA libraries, which carried sample barcodes and UMIs. TCRdb re-called the 5' RACE reads with MiXCR, one entry per CDR3 protein. The table records 250,000 to 350,000 distinct CDR3 sequences, around 19% of them present only once. This clonotype came up a few times. What it recognizes is unknown. Study findings and constraints: Whether second-wave clones peaking at day 37 were SARS-CoV-2 specific went unconfirmed. Pre-infection memory held some responding clones, suggesting pre-existing cross-reactive T cells responded.

The V gene is TRBV7-2, the J gene TRBJ2-3; TRBD2 agrees at 15 bases. The receptor was derived from a man between 18 and 35 years old who had mild COVID-19 (a few samples of this study predate the infection). Cell type and time point are not known. The sample taken for sequencing was PBMCs or a T cell subset sorted from them (not recorded which). CDR3 coding DNA: TGTGCCAGCACCCATGGTGGACTAGCGGGGGGGGATACGCAGTATTTT. Its protein is CASTHGGLAGGDTQYF.